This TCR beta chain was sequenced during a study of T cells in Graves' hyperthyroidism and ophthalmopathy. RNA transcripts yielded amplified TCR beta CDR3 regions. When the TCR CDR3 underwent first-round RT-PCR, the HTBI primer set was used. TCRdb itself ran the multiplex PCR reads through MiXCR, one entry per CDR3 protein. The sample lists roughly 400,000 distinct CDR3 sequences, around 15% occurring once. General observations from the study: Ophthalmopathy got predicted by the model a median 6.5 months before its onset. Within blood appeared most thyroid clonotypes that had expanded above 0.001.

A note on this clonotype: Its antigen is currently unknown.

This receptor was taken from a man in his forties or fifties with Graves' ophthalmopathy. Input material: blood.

The chain's CDR3 is CASSQGRQGNEKLFF. The CDR3 DNA follows: TGCGCCAGCAGCCAAGGCCGACAGGGGAATGAAAAACTGTTTTTT. V gene TRBV4-1 combines with J gene TRBJ1-4, with TRBD1 matching 8 bases. Germline values: CDR1 MGHRA, CDR2 YSYEKL. The V gene end was trimmed by 1 base and the J gene end by 5 bases; junction bases not matched to a gene: 3. The CDR3 has 15 residues.